A few counts support the clone carrying this T cell receptor beta chain. The antigen is undetermined. Stable Graves' hyperthyroidism meant no ophthalmopathy progression within 18 months. Source material for PBMCs was around 10 ml fresh peripheral blood. These data belong to a study of T cells in Graves' hyperthyroidism and ophthalmopathy. Study outcomes and limitations: Researchers found most expanded thyroid clonotypes above 0.001 in blood as well.

This CDR3 has 15 amino acids. CDR1 is KGHDR, CDR2 SFDVKD, per germline. V lost 5 bases and J lost 3; bases outside the gene matches: 6. Amplified TCR beta CDR3 regions derived from RNA transcripts. Initially, a first-round RT-PCR of the TCR CDR3 employed the HTBI primer set. TCRdb called the multiplex PCR reads again in MiXCR, with one record for every CDR3 protein. The sample lists about 560,000 distinct CDR3 sequences, roughly 17% occurring once. The receptor was isolated from a woman aged 18 to 35 with Graves' hyperthyroidism. The chain links TRBV24-1 to TRBJ2-7, with 10 bases lining up with TRBD2. Source material: blood. This chain's CDR3 is CATSGLAGANYEQYF. In nucleotides, the CDR3 is TGTGCCACCAGTGGGCTAGCGGGAGCTAACTACGAGCAGTACTTC.